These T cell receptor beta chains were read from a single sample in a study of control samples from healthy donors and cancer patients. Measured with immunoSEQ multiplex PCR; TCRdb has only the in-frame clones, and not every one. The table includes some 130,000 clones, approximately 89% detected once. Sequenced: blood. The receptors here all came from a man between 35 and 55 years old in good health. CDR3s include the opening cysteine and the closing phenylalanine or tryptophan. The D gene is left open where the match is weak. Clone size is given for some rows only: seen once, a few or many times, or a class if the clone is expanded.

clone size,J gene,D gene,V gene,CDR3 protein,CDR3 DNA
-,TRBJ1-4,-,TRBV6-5,CASSSAGMGAKLFF,TGTGCCAGCAGCTCGGCCGGGATGGGTGCAAAACTGTTTTTT
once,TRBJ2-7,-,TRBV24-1,CATSDSGVGSYEQYF,TGTGCCACCAGTGATTCTGGGGTAGGCTCCTACGAGCAGTACTTC
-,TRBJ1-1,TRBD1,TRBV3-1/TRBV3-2,CASSRGQGWTEAFF,TGTGCCAGCAGTCGGGGACAGGGTTGGACTGAAGCTTTCTTT
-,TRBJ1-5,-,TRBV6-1,CASSELLSRNNQPQHF,TGTGCCAGCAGTGAACTCTTAAGCAGGAACAATCAGCCCCAGCATTTT
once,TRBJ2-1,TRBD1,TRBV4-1,CASSPGTADNEQFF,TGCGCCAGCAGCCCAGGGACAGCGGACAATGAGCAGTTCTTC
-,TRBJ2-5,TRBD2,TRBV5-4,CASSLFGGEETQYF,TGTGCCAGCAGCTTGTTCGGGGGGGAAGAGACCCAGTACTTC
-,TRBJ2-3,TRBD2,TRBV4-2,CASSRSTSGASTDTQYF,TGTGCCAGCAGCCGGTCGACTAGCGGAGCTAGCACAGATACGCAGTATTTT
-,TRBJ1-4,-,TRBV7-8,CASSLTVVGLKLFF,TGTGCCAGCAGCTTAACGGTTGTGGGTTTAAAACTGTTTTTT
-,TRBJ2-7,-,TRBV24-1,CATSDPGWDEQYF,TGTGCCACCAGTGACCCTGGATGGGACGAGCAGTACTTC
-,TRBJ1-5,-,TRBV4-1,CASSQEVSGFSNQPQHF,TGCGCCAGCAGCCAAGAAGTGTCCGGGTTTAGCAATCAGCCCCAGCATTTT
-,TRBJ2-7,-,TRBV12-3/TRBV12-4,CASSLGRGPVYF,TGTGCCAGCAGTTTAGGCAGGGGACCAGTGTACTTC
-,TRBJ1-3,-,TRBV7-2,CASSLAASGNTIYF,TGTGCCAGCAGCTTAGCTGCCTCTGGAAACACCATATATTTT
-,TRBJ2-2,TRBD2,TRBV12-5,CASGLGLAGPTGELFF,TGTGCTAGTGGTCTGGGACTAGCGGGGCCCACCGGGGAGCTGTTTTTT
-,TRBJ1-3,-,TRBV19,CASSRLSGNTIYF,TGTGCCAGTAGTAGGCTCTCTGGAAACACCATATATTTT
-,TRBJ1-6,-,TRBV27,CASSLIGQSNSPLHF,TGTGCCAGCAGTTTGATTGGGCAGAGTAATTCACCCCTCCACTTT
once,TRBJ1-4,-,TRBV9,CASSPSGDEKLFF,TGTGCCAGCAGCCCCTCGGGGGATGAAAAACTGTTTTTT
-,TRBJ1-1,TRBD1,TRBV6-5,CASSYLGTGKETEAFF,TGTGCCAGCAGTTACTTGGGGACAGGGAAGGAGACTGAAGCTTTCTTT
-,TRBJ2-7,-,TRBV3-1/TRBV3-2,CASSQGAQGVGEQYF,TGTGCCAGCAGCCAAGGGGCCCAGGGAGTTGGCGAGCAGTACTTC
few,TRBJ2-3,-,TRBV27,CASSQGVALADTQYF,TGTGCCAGCAGCCAAGGGGTAGCCCTCGCAGATACGCAGTATTTT
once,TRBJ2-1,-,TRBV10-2,CASSEGNEQFF,TGCGCCAGCAGTGAGGGTAATGAGCAGTTCTTC
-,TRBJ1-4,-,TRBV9,CASSVAGGSPNEKLFF,TGTGCCAGCAGCGTAGCCGGGGGCAGCCCTAATGAAAAACTGTTTTTT
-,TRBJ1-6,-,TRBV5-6,CASSLTTLNNSPLHF,TGTGCCAGCAGCTTGACAACTTTAAATAATTCACCCCTCCACTTT
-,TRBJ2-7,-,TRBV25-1,CASTVRYEQYF,TGTGCCAGCACAGTTCGCTACGAGCAGTACTTC
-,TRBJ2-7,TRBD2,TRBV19,CASSIAGVVSYEQYF,TGTGCCAGTAGTATCGCGGGGGTCGTTTCCTACGAGCAGTACTTC
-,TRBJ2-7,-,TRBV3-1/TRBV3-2,CASSSPGDGMNEQYF,TGTGCCAGCAGCTCACCGGGGGACGGTATGAACGAGCAGTACTTC
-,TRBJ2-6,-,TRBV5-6,CASSPLTEVSGANVLTF,TGTGCCAGCAGCCCCCTGACTGAAGTCTCTGGGGCCAACGTCCTGACTTTC
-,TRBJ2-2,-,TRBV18,CASSPNGELFF,TGTGCCAGCTCACCAAACGGGGAGCTGTTTTTT
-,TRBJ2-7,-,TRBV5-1,CASSPSSYEQYF,TGCGCCAGCAGCCCATCCTCCTACGAGCAGTACTTC
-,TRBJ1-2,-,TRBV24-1,CATSPRWGGDYGYTF,TGTGCCACCAGTCCCCGGTGGGGTGGCGACTATGGCTACACCTTC
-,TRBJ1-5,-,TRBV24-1,CATSAKGGTPQHF,TGTGCCACCAGTGCCAAGGGCGGGACGCCCCAGCATTTT
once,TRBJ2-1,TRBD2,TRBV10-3,CATWTSGGDEQFF,TGTGCCACCTGGACTAGCGGGGGAGATGAGCAGTTCTTC
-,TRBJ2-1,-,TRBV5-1,CASSLAEEAHNEQFF,TGCGCCAGCAGCTTGGCGGAGGAAGCACACAATGAGCAGTTCTTC
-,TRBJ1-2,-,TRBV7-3,CASSLDGGGYGYTF,TGTGCCAGCAGCTTAGACGGTGGAGGCTATGGCTACACCTTC
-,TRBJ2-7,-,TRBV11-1,CASRSSRTELYEQYF,TGTGCCAGCAGAAGCAGTCGGACAGAACTCTACGAGCAGTACTTC
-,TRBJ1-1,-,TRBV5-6,CASSYMVRVMNTEAFF,TGTGCCAGCAGCTACATGGTGAGGGTCATGAACACTGAAGCTTTCTTT
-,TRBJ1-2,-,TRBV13,CASSQGHVNYGYTF,TGTGCCAGCAGCCAGGGACACGTTAACTATGGCTACACCTTC
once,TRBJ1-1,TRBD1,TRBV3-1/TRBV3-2,CASSSDRANTEAFF,TGTGCCAGCAGCTCAGACAGGGCGAACACTGAAGCTTTCTTT
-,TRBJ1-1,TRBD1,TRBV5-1,CASSATGEAFF,TGCGCCAGCAGCGCGACAGGGGAAGCTTTCTTT
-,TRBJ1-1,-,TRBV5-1,CASSLAGDGTTEAFF,TGCGCCAGCAGCTTGGCCGGTGATGGGACCACTGAAGCTTTCTTT
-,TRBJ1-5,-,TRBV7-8,CASSLTPNQPQHF,TGTGCCAGCAGCTTGACACCAAATCAGCCCCAGCATTTT
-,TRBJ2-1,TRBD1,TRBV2,CASRSLRDSSYNEQFF,TGTGCCAGCAGATCACTCCGGGACAGCTCCTACAATGAGCAGTTCTTC
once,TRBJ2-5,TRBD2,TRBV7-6,CASRTGLAGGQETQYF,TGTGCCAGCCGCACGGGACTAGCGGGGGGCCAAGAGACCCAGTACTTC
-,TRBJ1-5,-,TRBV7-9,CASSSGQNSNQPQHF,TGTGCCAGCAGCTCCGGACAGAATAGCAATCAGCCCCAGCATTTT
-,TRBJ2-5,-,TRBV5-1,CASSLEGRGTQYF,TGCGCCAGCAGCTTGGAGGGAAGAGGGACCCAGTACTTC
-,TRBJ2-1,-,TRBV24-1,CATSPGISYNEQFF,TGTGCCACCAGCCCGGGCATCTCCTACAATGAGCAGTTCTTC
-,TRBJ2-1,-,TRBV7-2,CASSRPSSYNEQFF,TGTGCCAGCAGCAGGCCCAGCTCCTACAATGAGCAGTTCTTC
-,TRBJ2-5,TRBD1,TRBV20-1,CSASLPGQQETQYF,TGCAGTGCTAGTCTCCCGGGACAGCAAGAGACCCAGTACTTC
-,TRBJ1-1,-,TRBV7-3,CASSLTDMNTEAFF,TGTGCCAGCAGCTTAACAGATATGAACACTGAAGCTTTCTTT
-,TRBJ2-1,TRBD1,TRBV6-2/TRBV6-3,CASSRQGARDEQFF,TGTGCCAGCAGCCGACAGGGGGCGAGGGATGAGCAGTTCTTC
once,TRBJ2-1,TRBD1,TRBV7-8,CASSFRTGNYNEQFF,TGTGCCAGCAGCTTCAGGACAGGGAACTACAATGAGCAGTTCTTC
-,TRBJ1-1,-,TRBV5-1,CASRLGGENTEAFF,TGCGCCAGCAGGCTGGGGGGAGAGAACACTGAAGCTTTCTTT
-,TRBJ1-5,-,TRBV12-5,CASGLQGHQPQHF,TGTGCTAGTGGTCTGCAGGGCCACCAGCCCCAGCATTTT
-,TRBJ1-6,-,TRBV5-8,CASSLKRVSSPLHF,TGTGCCAGCAGCTTGAAGAGGGTTAGTTCACCCCTCCACTTT
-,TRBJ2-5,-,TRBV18,CASSQGPERYETQYF,TGTGCCAGCTCACAGGGTCCGGAACGTTACGAGACCCAGTACTTC
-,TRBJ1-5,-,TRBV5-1,CASSLGSSNNQPQHF,TGCGCCAGCAGCTTGGGGAGCAGTAACAATCAGCCCCAGCATTTT